This TCR beta chain was profiled in a study of blood T cell repertoires in COVID-19. Study at large: Italy, Spain and the United States were the sources of the convalescent and acute COVID-19 samples. The analysed material was cDNA or gDNA that came from T cells, B-cell-depleted T cells, or PBMCs.

In the study's own analysis: Cell counts per sample came from amplifying reference gene primers. The repertoire was sequenced with immunoSEQ multiplex PCR; TCRdb's copy has only in-frame clones and lacks some. V, J and clone size derive from that table, while D and trimming were established from the DNA sequence. The table has 100,000 to 110,000 clones, around four fifths seen once. The sample holds a few counts of this clone. The CDR3 extends over 15 amino acids. CDR1 is SGDLS and CDR2 is YYNGEE in the germline V gene. V trimming: 2 bases; J trimming: 4 bases; junction bases outside the gene matches: 3.

The chain carries TRBV9 and TRBJ2-1; TRBD2 aligns across 10 bases. This TCR derives from a man between 65 and 85 years old with active or convalescent COVID-19. Material: peripheral blood. The CDR3 reads CASSVKAGGYNEQFF. Written as DNA, the CDR3 is TGTGCCAGCAGCGTCAAAGCGGGGGGGTACAATGAGCAGTTCTTC.